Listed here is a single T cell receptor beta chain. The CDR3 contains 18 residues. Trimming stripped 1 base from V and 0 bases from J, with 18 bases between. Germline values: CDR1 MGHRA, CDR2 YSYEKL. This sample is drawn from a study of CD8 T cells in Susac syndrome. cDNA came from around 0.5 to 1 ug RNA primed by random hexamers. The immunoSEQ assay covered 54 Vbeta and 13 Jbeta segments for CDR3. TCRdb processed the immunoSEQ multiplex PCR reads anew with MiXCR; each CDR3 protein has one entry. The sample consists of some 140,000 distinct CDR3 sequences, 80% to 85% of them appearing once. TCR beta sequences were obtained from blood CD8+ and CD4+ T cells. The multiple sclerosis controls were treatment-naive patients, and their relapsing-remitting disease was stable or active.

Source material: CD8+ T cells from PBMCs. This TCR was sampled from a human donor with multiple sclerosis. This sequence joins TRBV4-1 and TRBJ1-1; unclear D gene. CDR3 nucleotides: TGCGCCAGCAGCCAAGGATCTGGCTTTGGCAGGATGAACACTGAAGCTTTCTTT. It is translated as CASSQGSGFGRMNTEAFF.